The 11 T cell receptor beta chains reported below all come from one sample, sequenced in a study of PD-L1 blockade in urothelial cancer. The time point here: pretreatment peripheral blood. Some clones are missing from TCRdb's copy, which holds only in-frame ones; the method was immunoSEQ multiplex PCR. The profile shows around 100,000 clones, 87% of them singletons. This material consisted of PBMCs, taken around atezolizumab (anti-PD-L1) treatment. Receptor source: a man in his 60s with urothelial cancer.

The genes are TRBV29-1 and TRBJ2-7; TRBD1 aligns across 8 bases. Trimming cost V 7 bases and J 5 bases; bases outside gene matches: 10. The CDR3 has 13 residues. Germline V lookup: CDR1 SQVTM, CDR2 ANQGSEA. The CDR3 DNA sequence: TGCAGCGCTACTACCGGACAGGGAGACGAGCAGTACTTC. As protein: CSATTGQGDEQYF.

The table lists this clone with a few counts. One end of the junction does not line up with germline, which may come from a read error. The chain carries TRBV19 and TRBJ2-2; 10 bases align to TRBD2. Germline CDR1 is LNHDA and CDR2 is SQIVND (reference sequence). CDR3 size: 16 residues. The CDR3 coding sequence is TGTGCCAGTAGTCGGAGCGGGGGGGCGAAAACCGGGGAGCTGTTTTTT. Its translation is CASSRSGGAKTGELFF.

The genes are TRBV10-3 and TRBJ1-6, with 7 bases that match TRBD1. Germline loops: CDR1 ENHRY, CDR2 SYGVKD. CDR3 length: 16 residues. V lost 6 bases, J lost 1 base, and 6 bases stayed unmatched. The DNA of the CDR3 is TGTGCCATCAGCCCCAGGGGGGATTCCTATAATTCACCCCTCCACTTT. Its translation: CAISPRGDSYNSPLHF.

V and J are TRBV11-2 and TRBJ1-2, with 9 bases identical to TRBD1. Germline V gives CDR1 SGHAT, CDR2 FQNNGV. V lost 5 bases, J lost 7 bases, and 8 bases stayed unmatched. The CDR3 is 14 residues long. CDR3 sequence reads: CASSGGTGRFGYTF. In DNA, the CDR3 is TGTGCCAGCAGCGGGGGGACAGGGCGATTTGGCTACACCTTC.

The chain is built from TRBV13 and TRBJ2-7; possible D gene TRBD2, 5 bases. The CDR3 consists of 13 residues. V was cut by 5 bases and J by 4 bases, with 12 bases left in between. Germline CDR1 PRHDT, CDR2 FYEKMQ (reference sequence). The CDR3 coding sequence is TGTGCCAGCAGCCCGGGGTCGGATTACGAGCAGTACTTC. Residues: CASSPGSDYEQYF. The complete variable domain, with remaining parts taken from reference TRBV13 and TRBJ2-7, reads AAGVIQSPRHLIKEKRETATLKCYPIPRHDTVYWYQQGPGQDPQFLISFYEKMQSDKGSIPDRFSAQQFSDYHSELNMSSLELGDSALYFCASSPGSDYEQYFGPGTRLTVT.

V and J are TRBV7-9 and TRBJ2-5; perhaps TRBD1 as D (5 bases). From germline, CDR1 is SEHNR and CDR2 FQNEAQ (reference sequence). This CDR3 has 15 residues. V shed 3 bases and J shed 5 bases, with 16 bases lying between them. CDR3 DNA: TGTGCCAGCAGCTTGGGGCAGGGCCCTGGGGAGACCCAGTACTTC. Translating gives CASSLGQGPGETQYF.

A single count supports this clone. The chain is built from TRBV7-7 and TRBJ2-1; possibly TRBD2 for D (6 bases). Germline values: CDR1 SSHAT, CDR2 FNYEAQ (reference sequence). The CDR3 extends over 15 amino acids. V was clipped by 5 bases and J by 8 bases, with 19 bases between them. CDR3 DNA sequence: TGTGCCAGCAGCCTCTTAGGGACTGAAAGCGATGAGCAGTTCTTC. It is translated as CASSLLGTESDEQFF.

The rearrangement joins TRBV5-4 to TRBJ2-1; perhaps TRBD2 as D (8 bases). Germline lookup yields CDR1 SGHNT and CDR2 YYREEE (reference sequence). The V and J ends lost 4 bases and 9 bases respectively, with 23 bases between them. CDR3 length: 16 amino acids. The CDR3 nucleotides read TGTGCCAGCAGCGTCGACCCAGGGGGGACTAGGGTTGAGCAGTTCTTC. Translating it yields CASSVDPGGTRVEQFF.

This rearrangement joins TRBV5-1 to TRBJ2-7; D gene uncertain. V lost 4 bases to trimming and J lost 0 bases, with 11 bases between them. The CDR3 is 14 residues long. Germline values: CDR1 SGHRS, CDR2 YFSETQ. The CDR3 protein is CASSPWWSSYEQYF. The CDR3 DNA is TGCGCCAGCAGCCCCTGGTGGAGCTCCTACGAGCAGTACTTC. Drawing the rest from reference TRBV5-1 and TRBJ2-7, the complete variable domain is KAGVTQTPRYLIKTRGQQVTLSCSPISGHRSVSWYQQTPGQGLQFLFEYFSETQRNKGNFPGRFSGRQFSNSRSEMNVSTLELGDSALYLCASSPWWSSYEQYFGPGTRLTVT.

This clone was counted a single time. The chain couples TRBV5-6 to TRBJ2-3; 8 bases map to TRBD2. The CDR3 extends over 17 amino acids. Germline loops: CDR1 SGHDT, CDR2 YYEEEE. V lost 0 bases to trimming and J lost 1 base; unmatched junction nucleotides: 7. Here the CDR3 reads CASSLVASGSGTDTQYF. In DNA, the CDR3 is TGTGCCAGCAGCTTGGTCGCTAGCGGGTCTGGCACAGATACGCAGTATTTT.

The count of this clone is one. The chain is built from TRBV7-3 and TRBJ2-7; 7 nucleotides match TRBD1. The junction had 4 bases not matched to a gene; V was cut back by 2 bases and J by 6 bases. Germline V gene lookup returns CDR1 SGHTA and CDR2 FQGTGA. CDR3 size: 13 residues. CDR3 amino acids: CASSLQGDLEQYF. CDR3 in DNA: TGTGCCAGCAGCTTACAGGGGGATCTCGAGCAGTACTTC.